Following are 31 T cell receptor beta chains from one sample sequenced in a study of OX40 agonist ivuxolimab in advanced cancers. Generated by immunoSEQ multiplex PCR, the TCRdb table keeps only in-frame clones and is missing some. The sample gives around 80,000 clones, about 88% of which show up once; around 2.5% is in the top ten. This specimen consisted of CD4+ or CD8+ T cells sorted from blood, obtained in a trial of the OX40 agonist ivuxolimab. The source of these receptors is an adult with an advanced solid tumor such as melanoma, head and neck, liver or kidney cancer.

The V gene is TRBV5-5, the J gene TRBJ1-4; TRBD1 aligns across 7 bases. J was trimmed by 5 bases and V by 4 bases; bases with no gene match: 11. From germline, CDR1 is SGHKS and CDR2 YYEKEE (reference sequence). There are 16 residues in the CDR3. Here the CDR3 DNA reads TGTGCCAGCAGCATCCGAATCGGGACAGTCAATGAAAAACTGTTTTTT. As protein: CASSIRIGTVNEKLFF.

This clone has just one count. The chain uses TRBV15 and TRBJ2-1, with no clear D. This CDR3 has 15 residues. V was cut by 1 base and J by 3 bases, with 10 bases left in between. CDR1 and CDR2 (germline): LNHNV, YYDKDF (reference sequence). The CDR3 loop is CATSRVAASYNEQFF. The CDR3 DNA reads TGTGCCACCAGCAGAGTAGCCGCCAGCTACAATGAGCAGTTCTTC.

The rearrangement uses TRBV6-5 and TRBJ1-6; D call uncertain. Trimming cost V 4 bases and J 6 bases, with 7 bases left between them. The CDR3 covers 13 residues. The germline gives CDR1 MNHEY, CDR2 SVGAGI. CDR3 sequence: CASSSQRNSPLHF. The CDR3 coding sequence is TGTGCCAGCAGTTCACAGCGTAATTCACCCCTCCACTTT.

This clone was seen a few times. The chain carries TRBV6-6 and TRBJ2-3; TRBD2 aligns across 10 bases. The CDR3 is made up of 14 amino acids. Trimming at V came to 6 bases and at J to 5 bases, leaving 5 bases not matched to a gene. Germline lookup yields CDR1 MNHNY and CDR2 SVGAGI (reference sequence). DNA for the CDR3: TGTGCCAGCAGAGATGCTAGCGGGGGAGATACGCAGTATTTT. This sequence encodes CASRDASGGDTQYF.

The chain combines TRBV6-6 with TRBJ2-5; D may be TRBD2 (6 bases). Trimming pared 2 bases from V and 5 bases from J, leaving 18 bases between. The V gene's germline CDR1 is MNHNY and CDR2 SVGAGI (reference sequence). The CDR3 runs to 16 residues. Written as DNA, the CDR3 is TGTGCCAGCAGTTACCCCGGAGGAGGGCTGGGGGAGACCCAGTACTTC. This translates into CASSYPGGGLGETQYF.

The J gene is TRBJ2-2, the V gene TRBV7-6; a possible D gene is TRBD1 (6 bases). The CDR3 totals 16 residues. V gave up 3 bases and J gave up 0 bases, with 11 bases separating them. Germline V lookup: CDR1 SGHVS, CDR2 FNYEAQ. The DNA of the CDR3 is TGTGCCAGCAGCTTTTTGGGGACACCGAACACCGGGGAGCTGTTTTTT. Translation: CASSFLGTPNTGELFF.

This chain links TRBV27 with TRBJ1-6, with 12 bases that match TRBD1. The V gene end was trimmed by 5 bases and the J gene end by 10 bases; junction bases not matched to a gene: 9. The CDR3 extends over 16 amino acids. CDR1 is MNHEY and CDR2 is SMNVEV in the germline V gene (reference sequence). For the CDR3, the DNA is TGTGCCAGCAGTGGGTTGGGACAGGGGGCCTTATCACCCCTCCACTTT. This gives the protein CASSGLGQGALSPLHF.

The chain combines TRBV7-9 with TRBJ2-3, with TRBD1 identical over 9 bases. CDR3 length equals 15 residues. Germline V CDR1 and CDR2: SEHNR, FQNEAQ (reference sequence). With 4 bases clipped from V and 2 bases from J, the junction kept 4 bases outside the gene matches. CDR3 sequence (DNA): TGTGCCAGCAGCTCGGGACAGGGCAACACAGATACGCAGTATTTT. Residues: CASSSGQGNTDTQYF.

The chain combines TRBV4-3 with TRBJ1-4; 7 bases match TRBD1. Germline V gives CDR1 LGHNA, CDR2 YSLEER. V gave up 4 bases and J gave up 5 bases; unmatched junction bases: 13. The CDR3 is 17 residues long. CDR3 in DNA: TGCGCCAGCAGCCCGGGGGATCCGGGACAGTTGAATGAAAAACTGTTTTTT. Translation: CASSPGDPGQLNEKLFF.

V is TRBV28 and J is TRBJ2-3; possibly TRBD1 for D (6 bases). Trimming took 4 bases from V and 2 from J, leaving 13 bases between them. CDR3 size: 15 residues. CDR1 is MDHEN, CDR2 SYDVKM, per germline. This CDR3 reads CASSSPGVITDTQYF. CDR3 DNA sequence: TGTGCCAGCAGTTCCCCAGGGGTTATCACAGATACGCAGTATTTT.

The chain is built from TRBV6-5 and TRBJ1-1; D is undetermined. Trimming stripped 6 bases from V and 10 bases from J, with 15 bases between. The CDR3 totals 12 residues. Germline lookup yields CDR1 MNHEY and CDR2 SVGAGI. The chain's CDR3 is CASSSDTRGAFF. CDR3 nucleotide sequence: TGTGCCAGCAGCTCAGACACACGAGGAGCTTTCTTT.

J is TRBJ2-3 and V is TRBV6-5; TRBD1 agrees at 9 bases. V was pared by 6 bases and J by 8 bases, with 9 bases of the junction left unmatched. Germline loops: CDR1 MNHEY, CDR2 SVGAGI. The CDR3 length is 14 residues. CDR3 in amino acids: CASSSQGALGTQYF. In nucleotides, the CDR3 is TGTGCCAGCAGCTCACAGGGGGCGCTGGGTACGCAGTATTTT.

This CDR3 is CASRLDRDYGYTF. CDR3 DNA sequence: TGTGCCAGTAGGCTGGACAGGGACTATGGCTACACCTTC. This chain joins TRBV19 and TRBJ1-2; TRBD1 aligns across 8 bases. Per the germline V gene, CDR1 is LNHDA and CDR2 is SQIVND (reference sequence). The CDR3 is 13 residues long. Trimming removed 6 bases from V and 3 bases from J; junction bases left unmatched: 3.

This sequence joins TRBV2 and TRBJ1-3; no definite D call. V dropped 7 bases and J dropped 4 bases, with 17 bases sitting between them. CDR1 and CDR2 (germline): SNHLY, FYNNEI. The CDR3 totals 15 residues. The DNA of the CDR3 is TGTGCCAGCACTGTCCAGACGTTGCAAGGAAACACCATATATTTT. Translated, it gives CASTVQTLQGNTIYF.

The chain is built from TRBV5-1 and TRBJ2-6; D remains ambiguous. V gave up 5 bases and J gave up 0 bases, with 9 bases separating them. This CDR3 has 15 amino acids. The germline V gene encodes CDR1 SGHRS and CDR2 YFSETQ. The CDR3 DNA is TGCGCCAGCAGTATCACAGACTCTGGGGCCAACGTCCTGACTTTC. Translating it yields CASSITDSGANVLTF.

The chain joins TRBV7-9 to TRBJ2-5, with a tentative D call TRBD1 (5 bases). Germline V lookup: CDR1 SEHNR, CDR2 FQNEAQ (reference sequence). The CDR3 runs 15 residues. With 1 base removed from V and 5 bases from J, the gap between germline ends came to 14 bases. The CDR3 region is CASSLEPGMEETQYF. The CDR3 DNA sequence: TGTGCCAGCAGCTTAGAACCAGGGATGGAGGAGACCCAGTACTTC.

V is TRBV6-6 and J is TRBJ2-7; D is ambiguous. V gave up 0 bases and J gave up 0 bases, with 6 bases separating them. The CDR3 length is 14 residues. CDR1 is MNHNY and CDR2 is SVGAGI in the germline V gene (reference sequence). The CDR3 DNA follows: TGTGCCAGCAGTTACTCGTGGGCCTCCTACGAGCAGTACTTC. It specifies CASSYSWASYEQYF.

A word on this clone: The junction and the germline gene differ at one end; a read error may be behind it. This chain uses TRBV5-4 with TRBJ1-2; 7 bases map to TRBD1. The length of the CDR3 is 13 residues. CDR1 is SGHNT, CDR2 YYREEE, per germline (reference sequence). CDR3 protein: CASSLDREGARPF. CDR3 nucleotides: TGTGCCAGCAGCTTGGACAGGGAGGGGGCTCGGCCCTTC.

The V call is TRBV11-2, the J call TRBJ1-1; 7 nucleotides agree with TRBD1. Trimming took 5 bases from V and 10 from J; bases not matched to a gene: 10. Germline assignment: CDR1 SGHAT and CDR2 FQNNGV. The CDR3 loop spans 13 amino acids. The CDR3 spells CASSPRQGSVAFF. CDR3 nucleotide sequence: TGTGCCAGCAGCCCACGACAGGGTTCAGTAGCTTTCTTT.

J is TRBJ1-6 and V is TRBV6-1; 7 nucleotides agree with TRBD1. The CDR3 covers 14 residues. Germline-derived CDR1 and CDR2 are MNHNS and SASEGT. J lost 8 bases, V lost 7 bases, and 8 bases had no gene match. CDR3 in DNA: TGTGCCAGCACACGACAGGGTTCGGATTCACCCCTCCACTTT. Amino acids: CASTRQGSDSPLHF.

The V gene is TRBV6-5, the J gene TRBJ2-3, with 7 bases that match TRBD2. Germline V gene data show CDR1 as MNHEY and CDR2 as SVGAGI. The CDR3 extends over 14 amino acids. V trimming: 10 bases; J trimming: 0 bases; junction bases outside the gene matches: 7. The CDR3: CATSREASTDTQYF. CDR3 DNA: TGTGCCACCTCCCGGGAGGCGAGCACAGATACGCAGTATTTT.

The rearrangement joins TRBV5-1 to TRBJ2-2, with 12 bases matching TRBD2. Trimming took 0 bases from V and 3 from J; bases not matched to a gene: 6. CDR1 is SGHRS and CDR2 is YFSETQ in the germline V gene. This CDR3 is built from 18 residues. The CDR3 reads CASSLAASGGAHTGELFF. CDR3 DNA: TGCGCCAGCAGCTTGGCCGCTAGCGGGGGGGCGCACACCGGGGAGCTGTTTTTT.

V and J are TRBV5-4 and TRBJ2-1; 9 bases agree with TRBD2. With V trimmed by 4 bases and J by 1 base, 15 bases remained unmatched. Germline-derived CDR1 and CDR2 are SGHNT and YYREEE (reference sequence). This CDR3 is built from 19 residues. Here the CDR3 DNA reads TGTGCCAGCAGCGACCAAAGGTGGTTAGCGGGGGCGTCCTACAATGAGCAGTTCTTC. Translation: CASSDQRWLAGASYNEQFF.

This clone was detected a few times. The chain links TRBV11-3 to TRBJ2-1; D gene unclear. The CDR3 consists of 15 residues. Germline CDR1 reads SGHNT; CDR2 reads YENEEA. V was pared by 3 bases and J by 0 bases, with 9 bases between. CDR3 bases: TGTGCCAGCAGCTTTGGTCAGAGCTCCTACAATGAGCAGTTCTTC. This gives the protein CASSFGQSSYNEQFF.

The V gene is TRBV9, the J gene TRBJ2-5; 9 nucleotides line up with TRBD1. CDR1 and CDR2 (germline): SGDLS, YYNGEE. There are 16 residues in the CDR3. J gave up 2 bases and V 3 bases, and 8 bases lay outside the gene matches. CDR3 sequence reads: CASSAGTGFGQETQYF. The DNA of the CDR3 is TGTGCCAGCAGCGCCGGGACAGGGTTTGGGCAAGAGACCCAGTACTTC.

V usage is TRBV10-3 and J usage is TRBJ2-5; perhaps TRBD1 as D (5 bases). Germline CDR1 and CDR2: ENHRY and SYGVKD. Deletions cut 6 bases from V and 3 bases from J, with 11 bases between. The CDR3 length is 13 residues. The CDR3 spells CAIRRQPEETQYF. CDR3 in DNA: TGTGCCATCAGACGACAGCCCGAAGAGACCCAGTACTTC.

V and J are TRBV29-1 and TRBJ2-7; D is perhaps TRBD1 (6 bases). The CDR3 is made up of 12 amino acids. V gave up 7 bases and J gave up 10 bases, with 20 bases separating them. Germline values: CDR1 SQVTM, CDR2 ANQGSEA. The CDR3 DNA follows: TGCAGCGGTGGACAGTACATTACGAGCCAGTACTTC. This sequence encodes CSGGQYITSQYF.

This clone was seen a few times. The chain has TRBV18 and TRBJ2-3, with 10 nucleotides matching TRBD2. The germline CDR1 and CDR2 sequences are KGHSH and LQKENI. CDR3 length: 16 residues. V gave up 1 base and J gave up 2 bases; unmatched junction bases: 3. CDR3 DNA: TGTGCCAGCTCACCACTTAGCGGGGGGTTCACAGATACGCAGTATTTT. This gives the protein CASSPLSGGFTDTQYF.

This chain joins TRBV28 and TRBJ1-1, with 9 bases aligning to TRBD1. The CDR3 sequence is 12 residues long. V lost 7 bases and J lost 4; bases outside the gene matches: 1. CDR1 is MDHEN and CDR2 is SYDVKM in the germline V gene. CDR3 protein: CASKTGGTEAFF. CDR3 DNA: TGTGCCAGCAAGACAGGGGGCACTGAAGCTTTCTTT.

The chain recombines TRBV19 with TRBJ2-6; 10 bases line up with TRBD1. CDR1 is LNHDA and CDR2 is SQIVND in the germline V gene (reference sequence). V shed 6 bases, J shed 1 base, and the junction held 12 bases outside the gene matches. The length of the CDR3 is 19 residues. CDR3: CASSDPGQGLPSGANVLTF. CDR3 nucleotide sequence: TGTGCCAGTAGCGATCCGGGACAGGGGCTCCCTTCTGGGGCCAACGTCCTGACTTTC.

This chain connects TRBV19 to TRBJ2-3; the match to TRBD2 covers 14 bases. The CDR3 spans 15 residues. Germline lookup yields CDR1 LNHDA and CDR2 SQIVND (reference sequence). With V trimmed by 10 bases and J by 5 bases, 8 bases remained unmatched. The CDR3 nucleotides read TGTGCCACCTTGACTAGCGGGGGGGCACGAGATACGCAGTATTTT. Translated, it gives CATLTSGGARDTQYF.